This TCR beta chain came from a study of T cell repertoires in aging, cancer and after chemotherapy. The ends were cut back, 2 bases at V and 8 bases at J, with 16 bases in the middle. The CDR3 runs 15 residues. Looked up from germline, CDR1 is LNHDA and CDR2 is SQIVND (reference sequence). This clonotype has only a few counts. TRB rearrangements spanning V, D and J were amplified using mixed TRB-A/B primers. Using its own MiXCR run on the multiplex PCR reads, TCRdb lists one record per CDR3 protein. Of approximately 2,400 distinct CDR3 sequences in the sample, around 26% were seen once. Peripheral blood genomic DNA, not sorted cells or RNA, was the template.

The sequence was collected from a human donor with a solid tumor. This chain connects TRBV19 to TRBJ2-1; D uncertain. Sequencing was carried out using blood. This chain's CDR3 is CASSITTLAVDEQFF. The CDR3 DNA reads TGTGCCAGTAGTATAACGACCCTGGCAGTTGATGAGCAGTTCTTC.